This T cell receptor (beta chain) was recorded in a study of blood T cell repertoires in COVID-19. Study-level background: COVID-19 samples collected from the United States, Italy and Spain covered acute and convalescent phases. From T cells, B-cell-depleted T cells, or PBMCs came the material, which was cDNA or gDNA.

The CDR3 totals 14 residues. Trimming shortened V by 0 bases and J by 7 bases, and 12 bases separated the two germline ends. Germline V gene lookup returns CDR1 SGDLS and CDR2 YYNGEE. In the original analysis: Amplification of reference gene primers was used by the study to estimate nucleated cell counts. Repertoires were generated with immunoSEQ multiplex PCR, while TCRdb's copy carries only in-frame clones and drops some. The DNA gave D and trimming, while V, J and clone size come from that table. The top ten clones hold more than 10% of a sample with fewer than 150,000 clones, roughly four fifths of them seen once.

The source is a human donor in a cohort sampled during active COVID-19. Sequencing used peripheral blood. The chain carries TRBV9 and TRBJ2-3; D unclear. The CDR3 sequence: CASSVATGLNTQYF. CDR3 nucleotides: TGTGCCAGCAGCGTAGCTACTGGGCTGAATACGCAGTATTTT.